These 9 T cell receptor beta chains originate from one sample sequenced in a study of cytomegalovirus exposure and HLA in healthy donors. Amplification used 60 Vbeta primers and 13 Jbeta primers. TCRdb keeps only in-frame clones here, not all; method: immunoSEQ multiplex PCR. In the table there are 100,000 to 150,000 clones, 70% to 85% of which are singletons. Input material: PBMCs. All receptors derive from a boy aged 5-17 years in good health and CMV-seronegative.

The chain couples TRBV19 to TRBJ2-3; maybe TRBD2 (6 bases). Trimming pared 5 bases from V and 6 bases from J, leaving 9 bases between. Germline V gene data show CDR1 as LNHDA and CDR2 as SQIVND (reference sequence). The CDR3 consists of 12 residues. The CDR3 coding sequence is TGTGCCAGTAGTCGGGACTGGGATACGCAGTATTTT. As protein: CASSRDWDTQYF. Complete variable domain (other parts from reference TRBV19 and TRBJ2-3): DGGITQSPKYLFRKEGQNVTLSCEQNLNHDAMYWYRQDPGQGLRLIYYSQIVNDFQKGDIAEGYSVSREKKESFPLTVTSAQKNPTAFYLCASSRDWDTQYFGPGTRLTVL.

The chain recombines TRBV7-3 with TRBJ2-1; 10 bases are shared with TRBD1. This CDR3 spans 17 amino acids. CDR1 and CDR2 (germline): SGHTA, FQGTGA. The trim removed 6 bases at V and 7 bases at J, leaving 15 bases unmatched. CDR3 sequence reads: CASSHLAGTGDSNEQFF. The CDR3 coding sequence is TGTGCCAGCAGTCATTTGGCCGGGACAGGGGATTCTAATGAGCAGTTCTTC.

This rearrangement joins TRBV5-1 to TRBJ2-6; 10 nucleotides line up with TRBD2. The trim removed 4 bases at V and 0 bases at J, leaving 10 bases unmatched. The CDR3 is 19 amino acids. Per the germline V gene, CDR1 is SGHRS and CDR2 is YFSETQ. The CDR3 loop reads CASSTSTSGWGSGANVLTF. CDR3 coding DNA: TGCGCCAGCAGCACTTCGACTAGCGGGTGGGGCTCTGGGGCCAACGTCCTGACTTTC. Full variable domain (rest looked up from reference TRBV5-1 and TRBJ2-6): KAGVTQTPRYLIKTRGQQVTLSCSPISGHRSVSWYQQTPGQGLQFLFEYFSETQRNKGNFPGRFSGRQFSNSRSEMNVSTLELGDSALYLCASSTSTSGWGSGANVLTFGAGSRLTVL.

CDR3 coding DNA: TGTGCCACCAGCAGAGAGGCAGAAAAAGGGGGCAGGCAGTTCTTC. Protein: CATSREAEKGGRQFF. The chain is built from TRBV15 and TRBJ2-1; 7 nucleotides align to TRBD1. Trimming removed 0 bases from V and 12 bases from J; junction bases left unmatched: 11. Germline V gene sequence: CDR1 LNHNV, CDR2 YYDKDF (reference sequence). The CDR3 has 15 amino acids.

This sequence joins TRBV5-1 and TRBJ1-4; D ambiguous. The germline V gene has CDR1 SGHRS and CDR2 YFSETQ. With 1 base removed from V and 3 bases from J, the gap between germline ends came to 22 bases. The CDR3 runs to 19 residues. The CDR3 DNA reads TGCGCCAGCAGCTTGCGGCTCCTCGGTGATGGAGTGGCTAATGAAAAACTGTTTTTT. Encoded protein: CASSLRLLGDGVANEKLFF.

The chain links TRBV5-4 to TRBJ1-2; the D gene is possibly TRBD1 (6 bases). Germline V gene sequence: CDR1 SGHNT, CDR2 YYREEE (reference sequence). Trimming shortened V by 4 bases and J by 5 bases, and 12 bases separated the two germline ends. CDR3 length: 13 amino acids. CDR3 amino acids: CASSQQGTYGYTF. DNA for the CDR3: TGTGCCAGCAGCCAACAGGGCACGTATGGCTACACCTTC.

This clone was counted a single time. The CDR3 loop reads CASSVGKRGGVTDTQYF. CDR3 DNA sequence: TGTGCCAGCAGCGTAGGGAAGCGGGGGGGCGTCACAGATACGCAGTATTTT. The chain couples TRBV9 to TRBJ2-3; TRBD2 aligns across 10 bases. The CDR3 runs to 17 residues. V lost 0 bases, J lost 2 bases, and 6 bases stayed unmatched. CDR1 and CDR2 (germline): SGDLS, YYNGEE.

The chain employs TRBV29-1 and TRBJ1-1, with 8 bases fitting TRBD1. V lost 0 bases and J lost 9; bases outside the gene matches: 6. Germline-derived CDR1 and CDR2 are SQVTM and ANQGSEA. CDR3 length: 13 amino acids. The CDR3 nucleotides read TGCAGCGTTGAAGATCTCCGGACAGGGAAAGCTTTCTTT. Protein sequence: CSVEDLRTGKAFF.

CDR3 loop: CAWSGEGAGQGSYNEQFF. CDR3 bases: TGTGCCTGGAGTGGCGAAGGTGCCGGACAGGGGTCCTACAATGAGCAGTTCTTC. The chain carries TRBV30 and TRBJ2-1, with TRBD1 matching 9 bases. The trim removed 1 base at V and 1 base at J, leaving 11 bases unmatched. Per the germline V gene, CDR1 is GTSNPN and CDR2 is SVGIG (reference sequence). The CDR3 has 18 amino acids.